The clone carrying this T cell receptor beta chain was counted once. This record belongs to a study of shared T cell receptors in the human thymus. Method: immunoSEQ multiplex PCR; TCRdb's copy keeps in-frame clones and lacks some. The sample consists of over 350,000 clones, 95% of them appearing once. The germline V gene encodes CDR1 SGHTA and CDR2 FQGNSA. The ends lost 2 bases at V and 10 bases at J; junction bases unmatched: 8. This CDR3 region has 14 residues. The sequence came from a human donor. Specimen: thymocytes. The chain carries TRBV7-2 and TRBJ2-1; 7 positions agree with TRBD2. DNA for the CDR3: TGTGCCAGCAGCTTAAAGAGGGGCGGGAGAGAGCAGTTCTTC. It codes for CASSLKRGGREQFF.